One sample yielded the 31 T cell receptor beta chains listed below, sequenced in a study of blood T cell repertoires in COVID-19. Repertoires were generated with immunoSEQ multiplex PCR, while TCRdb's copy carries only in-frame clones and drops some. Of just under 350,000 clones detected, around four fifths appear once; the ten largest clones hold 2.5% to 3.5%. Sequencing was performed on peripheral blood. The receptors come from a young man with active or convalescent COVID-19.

This CDR3 reads CASSYLSGSTYEQYF. The CDR3 DNA reads as TGTGCCAGCAGTTACCTGTCGGGAAGCACCTACGAGCAGTACTTC. The chain is built from TRBV6-5 and TRBJ2-7; tentative D call: TRBD2 (5 bases). Trimming removed 2 bases from V and 2 bases from J, with 13 bases in between. Germline CDR1 MNHEY, CDR2 SVGAGI. The CDR3 has 15 amino acids.

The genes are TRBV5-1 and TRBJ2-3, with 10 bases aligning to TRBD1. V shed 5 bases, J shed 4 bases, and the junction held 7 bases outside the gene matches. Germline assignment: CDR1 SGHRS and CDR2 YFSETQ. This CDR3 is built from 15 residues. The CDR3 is CASSRDRGSADTQYF. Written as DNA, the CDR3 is TGCGCCAGCAGTCGGGACAGGGGATCGGCAGATACGCAGTATTTT.

CDR3 loop: CASSERSGRRGDNVLTF. The CDR3 DNA reads TGTGCCAGCAGTGAGAGGTCGGGGCGGCGGGGCGACAACGTCCTGACTTTC. J is TRBJ2-6 and V is TRBV2; D may be TRBD2 (6 bases). V dropped 3 bases and J dropped 9 bases, with 21 bases sitting between them. The CDR3 totals 17 residues. Germline values: CDR1 SNHLY, CDR2 FYNNEI.

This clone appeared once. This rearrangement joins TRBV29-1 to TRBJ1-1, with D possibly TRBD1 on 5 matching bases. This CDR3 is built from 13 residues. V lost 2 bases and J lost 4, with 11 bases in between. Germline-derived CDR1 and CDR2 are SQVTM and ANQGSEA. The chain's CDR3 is CSVETWGLTEAFF. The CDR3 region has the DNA TGCAGCGTTGAAACATGGGGACTCACTGAAGCTTTCTTT.

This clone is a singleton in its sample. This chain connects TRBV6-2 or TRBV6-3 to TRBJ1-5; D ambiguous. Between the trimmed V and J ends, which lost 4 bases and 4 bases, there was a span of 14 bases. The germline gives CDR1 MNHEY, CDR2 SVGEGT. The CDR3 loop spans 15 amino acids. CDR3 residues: CASSLVGVQNQPQHF. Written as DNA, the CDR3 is TGTGCCAGCAGTTTAGTCGGGGTACAAAATCAGCCCCAGCATTTT.

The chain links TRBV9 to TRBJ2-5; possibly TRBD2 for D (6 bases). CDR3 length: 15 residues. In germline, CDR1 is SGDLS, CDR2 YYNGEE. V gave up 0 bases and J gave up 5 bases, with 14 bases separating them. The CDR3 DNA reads TGTGCCAGCAGCGTAGCTGCGGGGTTGGGGGAGACCCAGTACTTC. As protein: CASSVAAGLGETQYF.

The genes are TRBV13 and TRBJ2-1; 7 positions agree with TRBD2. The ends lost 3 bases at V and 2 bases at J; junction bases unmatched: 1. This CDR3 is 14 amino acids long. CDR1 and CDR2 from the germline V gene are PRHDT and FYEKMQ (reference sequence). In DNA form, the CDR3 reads TGTGCCAGCAGCTTCGCGGGGGCCTACAATGAGCAGTTCTTC. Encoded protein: CASSFAGAYNEQFF.

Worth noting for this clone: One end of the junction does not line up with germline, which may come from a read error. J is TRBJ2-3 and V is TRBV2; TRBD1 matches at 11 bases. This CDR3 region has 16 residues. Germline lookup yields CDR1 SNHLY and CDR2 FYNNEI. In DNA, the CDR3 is TGTGCCAGCAGCGAAGGACAGGGGGCCAGCACAGATACGCAGTATTTT. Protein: CASSEGQGASTDTQYF.

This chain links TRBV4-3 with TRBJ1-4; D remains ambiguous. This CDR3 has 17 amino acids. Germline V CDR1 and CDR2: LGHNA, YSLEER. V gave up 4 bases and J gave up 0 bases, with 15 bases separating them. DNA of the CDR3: TGCGCCAGCAGCCTAAGCTACGGAACAGCAACTAATGAAAAACTGTTTTTT. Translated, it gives CASSLSYGTATNEKLFF.

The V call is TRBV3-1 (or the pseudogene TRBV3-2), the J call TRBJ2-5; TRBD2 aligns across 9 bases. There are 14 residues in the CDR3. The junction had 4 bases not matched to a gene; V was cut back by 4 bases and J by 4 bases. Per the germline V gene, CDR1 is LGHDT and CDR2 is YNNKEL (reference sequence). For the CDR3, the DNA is TGTGCCAGCAGCCGGGGTAGCGGGGGAGAGACCCAGTACTTC. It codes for CASSRGSGGETQYF.

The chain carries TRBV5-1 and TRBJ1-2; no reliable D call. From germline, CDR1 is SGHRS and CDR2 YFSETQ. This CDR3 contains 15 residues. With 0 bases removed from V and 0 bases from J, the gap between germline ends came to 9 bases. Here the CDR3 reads CASSLGGLTNYGYTF. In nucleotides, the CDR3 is TGCGCCAGCAGCTTGGGAGGACTCACTAACTATGGCTACACCTTC.

CDR3 nucleotides: TGCGCCAGCAGTCCAACTAGCGGGAGCGGGCGTGAGCAGTTCTTC. It specifies CASSPTSGSGREQFF. The chain has TRBV5-1 and TRBJ2-1, with TRBD2 matching 11 bases. V shed 5 bases, J shed 9 bases, and the junction held 10 bases outside the gene matches. Per germline, CDR1 SGHRS and CDR2 YFSETQ. CDR3 length equals 15 residues.

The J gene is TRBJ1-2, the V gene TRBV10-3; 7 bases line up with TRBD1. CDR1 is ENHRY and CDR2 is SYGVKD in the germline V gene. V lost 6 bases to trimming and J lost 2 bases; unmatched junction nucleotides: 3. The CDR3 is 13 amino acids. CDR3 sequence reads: CAISGDSNYGYTF. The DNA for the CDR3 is TGTGCCATCAGCGGGGACAGCAACTATGGCTACACCTTC.

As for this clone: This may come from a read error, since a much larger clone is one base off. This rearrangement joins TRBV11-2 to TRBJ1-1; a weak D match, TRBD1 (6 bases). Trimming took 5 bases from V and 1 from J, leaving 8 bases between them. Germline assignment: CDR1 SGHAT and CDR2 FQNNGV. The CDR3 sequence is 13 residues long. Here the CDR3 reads CASSPQGNTEAFF. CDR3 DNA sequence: TGTGCCAGCAGCCCACAGGGGAACACTGAAGCTTTCTTT.

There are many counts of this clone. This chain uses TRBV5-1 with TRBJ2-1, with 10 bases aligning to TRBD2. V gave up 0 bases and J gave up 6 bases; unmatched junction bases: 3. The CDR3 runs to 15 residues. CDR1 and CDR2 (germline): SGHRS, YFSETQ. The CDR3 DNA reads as TGCGCCAGCAGCTTGGAAGCGGGAGGGGTCAATGAGCAGTTCTTC. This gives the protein CASSLEAGGVNEQFF.

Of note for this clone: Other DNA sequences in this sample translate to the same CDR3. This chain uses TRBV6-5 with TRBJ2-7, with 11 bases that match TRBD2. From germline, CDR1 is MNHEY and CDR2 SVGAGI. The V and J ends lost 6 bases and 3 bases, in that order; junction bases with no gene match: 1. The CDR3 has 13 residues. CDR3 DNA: TGTGCCAGCAGCACTAGCGGGAGCTACGAGCAGTACTTC. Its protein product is CASSTSGSYEQYF.

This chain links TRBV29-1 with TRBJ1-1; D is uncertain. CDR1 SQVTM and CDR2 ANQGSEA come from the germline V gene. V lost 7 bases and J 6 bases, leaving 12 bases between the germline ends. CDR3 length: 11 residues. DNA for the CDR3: TGCAGCGCACGCACCGGGGCTGAAGCTTTCTTT. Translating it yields CSARTGAEAFF.

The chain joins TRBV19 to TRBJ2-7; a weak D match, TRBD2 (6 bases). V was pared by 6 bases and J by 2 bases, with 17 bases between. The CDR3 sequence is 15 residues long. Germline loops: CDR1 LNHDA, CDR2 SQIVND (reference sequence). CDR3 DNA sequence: TGTGCCAGTAGCCGACAGTACGGGGAGGCCTACGAGCAGTACTTC. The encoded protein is CASSRQYGEAYEQYF.

The CDR3 loop reads CASSLRGPGVTYGYTF. CDR3 nucleotides: TGTGCCAGCAGCTTGAGAGGGCCAGGGGTTACCTATGGCTACACCTTC. The chain is built from TRBV5-6 and TRBJ1-2; perhaps TRBD1 as D (6 bases). Germline V gives CDR1 SGHDT, CDR2 YYEEEE. V lost 1 base to trimming and J lost 4 bases, with 17 bases between them. CDR3 length equals 16 residues.

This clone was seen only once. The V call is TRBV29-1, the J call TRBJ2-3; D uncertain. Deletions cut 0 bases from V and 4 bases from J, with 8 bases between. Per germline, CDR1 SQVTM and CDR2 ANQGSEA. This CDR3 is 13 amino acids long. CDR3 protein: CSVEDTTSDTQYF. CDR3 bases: TGCAGCGTTGAAGACACTACCTCAGATACGCAGTATTTT.

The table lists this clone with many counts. CDR3: CASSSLPREQPQHF. In DNA, the CDR3 is TGTGCCAGCAGCTCCCTTCCCAGGGAACAGCCCCAGCATTTT. The rearrangement uses TRBV7-3 and TRBJ1-5; D may be TRBD1 (5 bases). Germline values: CDR1 SGHTA, CDR2 FQGTGA. This CDR3 region has 14 residues. The V gene lost 4 bases and the J gene lost 7 bases, with 14 bases spanning the gap.

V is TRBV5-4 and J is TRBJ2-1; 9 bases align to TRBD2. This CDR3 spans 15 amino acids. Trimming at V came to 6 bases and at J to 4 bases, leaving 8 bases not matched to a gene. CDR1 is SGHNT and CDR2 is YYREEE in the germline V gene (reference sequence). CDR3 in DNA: TGTGCCAGCATAATAGCGGGGGATGGGTACAATGAGCAGTTCTTC. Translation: CASIIAGDGYNEQFF.

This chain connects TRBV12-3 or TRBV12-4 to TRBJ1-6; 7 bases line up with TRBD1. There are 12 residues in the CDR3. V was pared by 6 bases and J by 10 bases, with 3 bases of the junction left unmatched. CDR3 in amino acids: CASRRDSSPLHF. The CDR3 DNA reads TGTGCCAGCAGACGGGACAGCTCACCCCTCCACTTT.

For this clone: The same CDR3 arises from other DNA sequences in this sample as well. CDR3 sequence: CATSRAGDGYTF. The DNA for the CDR3 is TGTGCCACCAGCAGAGCAGGGGACGGCTACACCTTC. The rearrangement links TRBV15 to TRBJ1-2; a possible D gene is TRBD1 (6 bases). Trimming stripped 1 base from V and 8 bases from J, with 8 bases between. Germline-derived CDR1 and CDR2 are LNHNV and YYDKDF (reference sequence). This CDR3 spans 12 amino acids.

The CDR3, as DNA: TGTGCCAGCAGTCCCGCTTCCGGACAGAATGAAAAACTGTTTTTT. This sequence encodes CASSPASGQNEKLFF. The rearrangement links TRBV28 to TRBJ1-4; perhaps TRBD1 as D (6 bases). CDR3 size: 15 residues. The germline V gene has CDR1 MDHEN and CDR2 SYDVKM. Trimming shortened V by 5 bases and J by 5 bases, and 15 bases separated the two germline ends.

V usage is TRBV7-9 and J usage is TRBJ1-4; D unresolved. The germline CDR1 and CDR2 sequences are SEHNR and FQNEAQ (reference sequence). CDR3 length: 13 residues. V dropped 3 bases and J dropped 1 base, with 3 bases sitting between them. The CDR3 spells CASSFKTNEKLFF. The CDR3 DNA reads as TGTGCCAGCAGCTTTAAAACTAATGAAAAACTGTTTTTT.

The CDR3 sequence is CASSSHQGGEAFF. In nucleotides, the CDR3 is TGTGCCAGCAGCTCTCACCAGGGGGGTGAAGCTTTCTTT. This rearrangement joins TRBV11-3 to TRBJ1-1, with 7 bases lining up with TRBD1. The CDR3 consists of 13 residues. V shed 4 bases, J shed 7 bases, and the junction held 6 bases outside the gene matches. CDR1 and CDR2 (germline): SGHNT, YENEEA.

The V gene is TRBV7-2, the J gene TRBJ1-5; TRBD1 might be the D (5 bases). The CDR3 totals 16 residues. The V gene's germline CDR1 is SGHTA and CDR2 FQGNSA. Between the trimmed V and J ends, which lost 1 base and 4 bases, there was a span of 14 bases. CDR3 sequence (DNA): TGTGCCAGCAGCTTAGGCGCTGGGGGGTGGAATCAGCCCCAGCATTTT. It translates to CASSLGAGGWNQPQHF. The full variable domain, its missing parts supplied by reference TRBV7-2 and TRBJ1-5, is GAGVSQSPSNKVTEKGKDVELRCDPISGHTALYWYRQSLGQGLEFLIYFQGNSAPDKSGLPSDRFSAERTGGSVSTLTIQRTQQEDSAVYLCASSLGAGGWNQPQHFGDGTRLSIL.

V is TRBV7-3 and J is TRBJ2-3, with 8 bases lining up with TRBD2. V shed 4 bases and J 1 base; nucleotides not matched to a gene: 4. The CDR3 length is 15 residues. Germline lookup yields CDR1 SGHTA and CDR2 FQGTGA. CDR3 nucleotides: TGTGCCAGCAGCTATACTAGCGGTCGCACAGATACGCAGTATTTT. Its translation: CASSYTSGRTDTQYF.

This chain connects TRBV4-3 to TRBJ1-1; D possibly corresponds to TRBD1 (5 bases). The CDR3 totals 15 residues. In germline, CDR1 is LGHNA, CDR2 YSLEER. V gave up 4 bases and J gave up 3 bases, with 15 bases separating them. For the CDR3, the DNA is TGCGCCAGCAGCCTAAGGCGCGGGGCGTACACTGAAGCTTTCTTT. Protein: CASSLRRGAYTEAFF.

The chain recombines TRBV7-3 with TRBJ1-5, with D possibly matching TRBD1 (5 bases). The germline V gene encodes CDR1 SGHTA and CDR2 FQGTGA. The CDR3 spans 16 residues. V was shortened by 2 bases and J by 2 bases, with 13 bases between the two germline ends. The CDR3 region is CASSLVGRACNQPQHF. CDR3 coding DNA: TGTGCCAGCAGCTTAGTCGGCAGGGCCTGCAATCAGCCCCAGCATTTT.